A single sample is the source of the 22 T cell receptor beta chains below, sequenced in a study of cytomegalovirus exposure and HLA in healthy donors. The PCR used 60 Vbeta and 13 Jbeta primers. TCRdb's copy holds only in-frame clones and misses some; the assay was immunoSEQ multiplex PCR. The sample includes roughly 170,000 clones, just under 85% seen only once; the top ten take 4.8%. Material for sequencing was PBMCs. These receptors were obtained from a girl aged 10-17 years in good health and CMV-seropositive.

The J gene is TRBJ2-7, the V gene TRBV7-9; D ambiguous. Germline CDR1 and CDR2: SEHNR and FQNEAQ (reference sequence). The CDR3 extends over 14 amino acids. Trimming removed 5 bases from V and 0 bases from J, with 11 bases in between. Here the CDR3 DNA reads TGTGCCAGCAGCCCCCCCTTAAACTCCTACGAGCAGTACTTC. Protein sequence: CASSPPLNSYEQYF.

CDR3 DNA sequence: TGTGCCAGCAGCAGAACTAGCGGGGGGGACGAGCAGTACTTC. Translation: CASSRTSGGDEQYF. The V gene is TRBV7-9, the J gene TRBJ2-7, with TRBD2 matching 13 bases. The V gene end was trimmed by 5 bases and the J gene end by 5 bases; junction bases not matched to a gene: 3. Germline V gives CDR1 SEHNR, CDR2 FQNEAQ (reference sequence). The CDR3 contains 14 residues.

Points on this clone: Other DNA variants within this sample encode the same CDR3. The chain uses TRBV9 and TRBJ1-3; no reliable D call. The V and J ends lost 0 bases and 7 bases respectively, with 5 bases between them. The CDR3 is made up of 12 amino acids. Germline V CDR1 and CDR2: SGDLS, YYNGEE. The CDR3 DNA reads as TGTGCCAGCAGCGTAGATCGGAACACCATATATTTT. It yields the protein CASSVDRNTIYF.

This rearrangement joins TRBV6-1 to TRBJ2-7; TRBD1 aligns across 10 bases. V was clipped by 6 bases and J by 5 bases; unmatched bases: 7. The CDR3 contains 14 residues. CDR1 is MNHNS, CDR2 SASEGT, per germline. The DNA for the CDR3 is TGTGCCAGCAGGGGACAGGGGATAGATGACGAGCAGTACTTC. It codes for CASRGQGIDDEQYF.

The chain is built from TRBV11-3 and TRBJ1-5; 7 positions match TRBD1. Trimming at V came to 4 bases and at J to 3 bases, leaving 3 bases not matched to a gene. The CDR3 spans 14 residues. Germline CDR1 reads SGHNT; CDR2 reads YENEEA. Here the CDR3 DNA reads TGTGCCAGCAGCTCGGGACAGCTCAATCAGCCCCAGCATTTT. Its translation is CASSSGQLNQPQHF.

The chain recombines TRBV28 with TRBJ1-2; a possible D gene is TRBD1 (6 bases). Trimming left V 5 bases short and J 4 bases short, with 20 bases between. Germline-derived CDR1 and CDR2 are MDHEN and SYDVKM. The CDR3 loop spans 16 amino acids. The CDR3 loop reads CASSARGRGYIYGYTF. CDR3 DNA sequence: TGTGCCAGCAGTGCGAGGGGCAGGGGCTATATCTATGGCTACACCTTC.

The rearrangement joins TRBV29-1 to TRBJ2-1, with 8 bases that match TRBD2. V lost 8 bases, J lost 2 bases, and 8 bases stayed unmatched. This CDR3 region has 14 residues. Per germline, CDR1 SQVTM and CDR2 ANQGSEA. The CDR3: CSSRLARTYNEQFF. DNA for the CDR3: TGCAGCTCCCGACTAGCGAGGACCTACAATGAGCAGTTCTTC.

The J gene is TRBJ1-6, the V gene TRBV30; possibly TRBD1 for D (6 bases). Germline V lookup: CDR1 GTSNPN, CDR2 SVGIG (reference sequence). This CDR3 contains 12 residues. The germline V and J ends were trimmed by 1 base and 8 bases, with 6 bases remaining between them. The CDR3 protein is CAWSDRDSPLHF. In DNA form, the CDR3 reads TGTGCCTGGAGTGACAGGGATTCACCCCTCCACTTT.

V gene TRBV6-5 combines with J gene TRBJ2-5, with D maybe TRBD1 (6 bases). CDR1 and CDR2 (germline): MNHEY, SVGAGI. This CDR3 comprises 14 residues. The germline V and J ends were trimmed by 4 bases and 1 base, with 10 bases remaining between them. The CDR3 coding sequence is TGTGCCAGCAGTTGGGACACCGCCCAAGAGACCCAGTACTTC. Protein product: CASSWDTAQETQYF.

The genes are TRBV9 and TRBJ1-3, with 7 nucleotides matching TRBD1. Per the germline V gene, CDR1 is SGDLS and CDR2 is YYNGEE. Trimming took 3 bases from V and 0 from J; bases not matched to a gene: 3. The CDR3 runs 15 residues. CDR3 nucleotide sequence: TGTGCCAGCAGCGGCCGGGACAGCTCTGGAAACACCATATATTTT. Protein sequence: CASSGRDSSGNTIYF.

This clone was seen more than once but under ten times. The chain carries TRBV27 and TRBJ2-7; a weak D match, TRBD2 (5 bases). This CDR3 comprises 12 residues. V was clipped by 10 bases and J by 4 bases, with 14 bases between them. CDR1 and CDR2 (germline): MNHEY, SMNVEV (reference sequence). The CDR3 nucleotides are TGTGCCACCCGGATTAGCGCATACGAGCAGTACTTC. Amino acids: CATRISAYEQYF.

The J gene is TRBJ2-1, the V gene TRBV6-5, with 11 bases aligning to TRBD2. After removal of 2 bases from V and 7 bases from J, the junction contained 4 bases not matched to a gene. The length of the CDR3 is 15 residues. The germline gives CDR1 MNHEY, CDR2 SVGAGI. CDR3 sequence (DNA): TGTGCCAGCAGTTACATAGCGGGGGGGCCGAATGAGCAGTTCTTC. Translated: CASSYIAGGPNEQFF.

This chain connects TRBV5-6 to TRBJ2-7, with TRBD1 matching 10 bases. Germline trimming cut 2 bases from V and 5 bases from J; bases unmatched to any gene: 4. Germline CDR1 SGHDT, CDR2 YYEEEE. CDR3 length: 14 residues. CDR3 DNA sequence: TGTGCCAGCAGCTTACCGGGACAGGGGAACGAGCAGTACTTC. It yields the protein CASSLPGQGNEQYF.

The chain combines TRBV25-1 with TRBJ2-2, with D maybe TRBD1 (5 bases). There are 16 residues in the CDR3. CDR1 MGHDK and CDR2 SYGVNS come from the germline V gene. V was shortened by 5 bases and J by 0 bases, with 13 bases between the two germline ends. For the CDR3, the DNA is TGTGCCAGCAGTCTAAGGGCAGGGACGAACACCGGGGAGCTGTTTTTT. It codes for CASSLRAGTNTGELFF.

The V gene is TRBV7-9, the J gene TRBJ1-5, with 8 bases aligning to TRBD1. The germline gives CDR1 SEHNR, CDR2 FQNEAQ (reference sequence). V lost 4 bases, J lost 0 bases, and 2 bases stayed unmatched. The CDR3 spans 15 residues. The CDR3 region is CASSSDRASNQPQHF. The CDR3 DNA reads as TGTGCCAGCAGCTCGGACAGGGCTAGCAATCAGCCCCAGCATTTT.

This chain's CDR3 is CASRPAGTDTQYF. The DNA of the CDR3 is TGTGCCAGCAGACCCGCGGGCACAGATACGCAGTATTTT. V is TRBV6-5 and J is TRBJ2-3; D gene unclear. V lost 6 bases and J 1 base, leaving 8 bases between the germline ends. The CDR3 runs 13 residues. CDR1 and CDR2 from the germline V gene are MNHEY and SVGAGI.

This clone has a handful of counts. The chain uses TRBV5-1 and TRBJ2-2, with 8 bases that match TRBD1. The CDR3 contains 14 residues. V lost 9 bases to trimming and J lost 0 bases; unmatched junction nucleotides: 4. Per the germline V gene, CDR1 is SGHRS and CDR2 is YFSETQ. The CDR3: CATQQGANTGELFF. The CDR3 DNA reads TGCGCCACCCAACAGGGGGCGAACACCGGGGAGCTGTTTTTT.

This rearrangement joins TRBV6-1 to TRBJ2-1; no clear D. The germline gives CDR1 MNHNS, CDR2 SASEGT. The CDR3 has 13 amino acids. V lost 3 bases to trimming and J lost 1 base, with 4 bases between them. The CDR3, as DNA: TGTGCCAGCAGTGACACATCCTACAATGAGCAGTTCTTC. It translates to CASSDTSYNEQFF.

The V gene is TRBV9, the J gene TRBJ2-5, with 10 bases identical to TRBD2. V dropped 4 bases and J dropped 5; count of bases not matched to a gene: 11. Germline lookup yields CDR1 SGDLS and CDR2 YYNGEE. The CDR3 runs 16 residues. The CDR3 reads CASSLGSGGAKETQYF. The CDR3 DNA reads TGTGCCAGCAGCCTAGGGAGCGGGGGGGCCAAGGAGACCCAGTACTTC.

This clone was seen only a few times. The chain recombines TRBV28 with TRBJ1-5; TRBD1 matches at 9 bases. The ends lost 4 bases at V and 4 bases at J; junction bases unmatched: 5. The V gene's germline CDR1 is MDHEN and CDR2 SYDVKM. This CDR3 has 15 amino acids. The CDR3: CASSSGTGRNQPQHF. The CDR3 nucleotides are TGTGCCAGCAGTTCCGGGACAGGGAGAAATCAGCCCCAGCATTTT.

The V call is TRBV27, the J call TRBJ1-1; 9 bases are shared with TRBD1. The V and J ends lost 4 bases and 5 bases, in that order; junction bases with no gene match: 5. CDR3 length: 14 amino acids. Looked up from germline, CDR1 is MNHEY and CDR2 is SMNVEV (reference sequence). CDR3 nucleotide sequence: TGTGCCAGCAGTTCGGGACAGGGAGGGACTGAAGCTTTCTTT. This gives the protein CASSSGQGGTEAFF.

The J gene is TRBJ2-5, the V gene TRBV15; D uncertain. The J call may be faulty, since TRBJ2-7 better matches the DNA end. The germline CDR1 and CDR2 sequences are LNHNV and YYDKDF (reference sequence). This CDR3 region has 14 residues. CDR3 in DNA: TGTGCCACCAGCGAACGAGGAGCTGGCTACGAGCAGTACTTC. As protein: CATSERGAGYEQYF.